Shown below are 22 T cell receptor beta chains from a single sample sequenced in a study of T cell repertoires in cytomegalovirus infection. TCRdb used MiXCR to reprocess the reads, holding one entry per CDR3 protein. The data hold around 200,000 distinct CDR3 sequences, with 30% to 45% observed a single time. The antigens for these receptors are not known. The material was CD8+ T cells from cultured PBMCs, obtained from culture after CMV antigen stimulation. These TCRs come from a human donor in good health (CMV status not recorded). Some clones in this sample may be carry-over from other donors' samples.

The chain is built from TRBV7-8 and TRBJ2-7; 7 nucleotides align to TRBD2. Germline trimming cut 5 bases from V and 4 bases from J; bases unmatched to any gene: 17. CDR1 and CDR2 (germline): SGHVS, FQNEAQ. This CDR3 has 17 amino acids. The CDR3 region is CASSPRRVGTNPYEQYF. The CDR3 region has the DNA TGTGCCAGCAGCCCCCGCCGGGTGGGGACTAACCCTTACGAGCAGTACTTC. The full variable domain, with the rest looked up from reference TRBV7-8 and TRBJ2-7, is GAGVSQSPRYKVAKRGQDVALRCDPISGHVSLFWYQQALGQGPEFLTYFQNEAQLDKSGLPSDRFFAERPEGSVSTLKIQRTQQEDSAVYLCASSPRRVGTNPYEQYFGPGTRLTVT.

This clonotype was counted once. The V gene is TRBV20-1, the J gene TRBJ2-7; the D is unclear. This CDR3 contains 13 residues. Looked up from germline, CDR1 is DFQATT and CDR2 is SNEGSKA (reference sequence). Trimming removed 5 bases at V and 1 base at J, with 12 bases between. CDR3 in DNA: TGCAGTGCTCCTTCGGCAGGATCCTACGAGCAGTACTTC. Its protein product is CSAPSAGSYEQYF.

The chain is built from TRBV15 and TRBJ1-5, with D unclear. V shed 0 bases and J shed 2 bases, with 14 bases lying between them. This CDR3 region has 17 residues. CDR1 and CDR2 from the germline V gene are LNHNV and YYDKDF (reference sequence). CDR3 coding DNA: TGTGCCACCAGCAGAGATAGGAGAGAGGTGGGCAATCAGCCCCAGCATTTT. It translates to CATSRDRREVGNQPQHF.

The chain employs TRBV6-8 and TRBJ2-1; D not certain. In germline, CDR1 is MNHGY, CDR2 SAAAGT. The CDR3 sequence is 15 residues long. V shed 1 base and J shed 7 bases, with 14 bases lying between them. CDR3 protein: CASSYWAATGNEQFF. The CDR3 DNA sequence: TGTGCCAGCAGTTACTGGGCGGCAACGGGTAATGAGCAGTTCTTC.

This clonotype was counted at least ten times. The chain employs TRBV11-2 and TRBJ2-3, with 13 bases identical to TRBD2. The V and J ends lost 1 base and 0 bases, in that order; junction bases with no gene match: 7. The CDR3 is 19 amino acids. The germline CDR1 and CDR2 sequences are SGHAT and FQNNGV. CDR3 bases: TGTGCCAGCAGCTTAGGCCCCGGGACTAGCGGGGCTAGCACAGATACGCAGTATTTT. Translating gives CASSLGPGTSGASTDTQYF. Full variable domain (rest looked up from reference TRBV11-2 and TRBJ2-3): EAGVAQSPRYKIIEKRQSVAFWCNPISGHATLYWYQQILGQGPKLLIQFQNNGVVDDSQLPKDRFSAERLKGVDSTLKIQPAKLEDSAVYLCASSLGPGTSGASTDTQYFGPGTRLTVL.

The V call is TRBV7-9, the J call TRBJ1-2, with TRBD1 as a possible D gene (5 bases). Trimming shortened V by 5 bases and J by 4 bases, and 20 bases separated the two germline ends. The CDR3 spans 16 residues. Per germline, CDR1 SEHNR and CDR2 FQNEAQ (reference sequence). The CDR3 region is CASSPPRTRDGYGYTF. Here the CDR3 DNA reads TGTGCCAGCAGCCCCCCAAGGACACGGGACGGCTATGGCTACACCTTC.

This chain links TRBV10-3 with TRBJ2-1; D tentatively fits TRBD1 or TRBD2 (5 bases each). Trimming shortened V by 6 bases and J by 8 bases, and 11 bases separated the two germline ends. In germline, CDR1 is ENHRY, CDR2 SYGVKD. CDR3 length: 12 amino acids. CDR3 sequence (DNA): TGTGCCATCAGGACTTCGGGACATGAGCAGTTCTTC. The encoded protein is CAIRTSGHEQFF.

The rearrangement uses TRBV28 and TRBJ2-5, with D uncertain. V was trimmed by 3 bases and J by 4 bases, leaving 15 bases between them. In germline, CDR1 is MDHEN, CDR2 SYDVKM. The CDR3 totals 15 residues. CDR3 nucleotide sequence: TGTGCCAGCAGTTTCTCGTTAAGACAAACAGAGACCCAGTACTTC. Translation gives CASSFSLRQTETQYF.

V gene TRBV20-1 combines with J gene TRBJ2-7; 7 nucleotides match TRBD1. The CDR3 has 13 residues. Germline assignment: CDR1 DFQATT and CDR2 SNEGSKA (reference sequence). V shed 6 bases and J 0 bases; nucleotides not matched to a gene: 5. The CDR3 is CSAIGGSSYEQYF. The CDR3, as DNA: TGCAGTGCCATAGGGGGCAGCTCCTACGAGCAGTACTTC.

This clonotype turned up a few times. The genes are TRBV7-6 and TRBJ2-1; no reliable D call. This CDR3 spans 12 amino acids. V lost 3 bases to trimming and J lost 7 bases, with 7 bases between them. Germline V gives CDR1 SGHVS, CDR2 FNYEAQ. This CDR3 reads CASSFRTNEQFF. In nucleotides, the CDR3 is TGTGCCAGCAGCTTCCGGACGAATGAGCAGTTCTTC.

This chain joins TRBV7-9 and TRBJ1-3; D not resolved. CDR3 length: 13 amino acids. Germline V gene sequence: CDR1 SEHNR, CDR2 FQNEAQ (reference sequence). V lost 5 bases to trimming and J lost 4 bases, with 9 bases between them. CDR3 coding DNA: TGTGCCAGCAGCCCTGAGCCCGGAAACACCATATATTTT. This sequence encodes CASSPEPGNTIYF. The whole variable domain, filled in from reference TRBV7-9 and TRBJ1-3, reads DTGVSQNPRHKITKRGQNVTFRCDPISEHNRLYWYRQTLGQGPEFLTYFQNEAQLEKSRLLSDRFSAERPKGSFSTLEIQRTEQGDSAMYLCASSPEPGNTIYFGEGSWLTVV.

This chain connects TRBV3-1 to TRBJ2-7; 7 bases map to TRBD2. This CDR3 region has 14 residues. CDR1 LGHDT and CDR2 YNNKEL come from the germline V gene (reference sequence). Losses at the gene ends were 2 bases for V and 2 bases for J; bases not matched to a gene: 3. CDR3 DNA sequence: TGTGCCAGCAGCCAAAGCGGGAAGCCCTACGAGCAGTACTTC. It codes for CASSQSGKPYEQYF.

The rearrangement uses TRBV7-6 and TRBJ1-5; TRBD1 agrees at 8 bases. The length of the CDR3 is 14 residues. Trimming at V came to 6 bases and at J to 1 base, leaving 2 bases not matched to a gene. Germline values: CDR1 SGHVS, CDR2 FNYEAQ. The CDR3 loop reads CASRPGGSNQPQHF. CDR3 nucleotides: TGTGCCAGCAGGCCAGGGGGCAGCAATCAGCCCCAGCATTTT.

This clonotype came up a few times. V gene TRBV27 combines with J gene TRBJ2-1; D gene uncertain. The germline gives CDR1 MNHEY, CDR2 SMNVEV (reference sequence). The CDR3 runs 14 residues. V gave up 3 bases and J gave up 5 bases, with 11 bases separating them. CDR3 DNA sequence: TGTGCCAGCAGTTTGGGGTTGGTACACAATGAGCAGTTCTTC. Translation: CASSLGLVHNEQFF.

The V gene is TRBV5-6, the J gene TRBJ2-7; maybe TRBD1 (5 bases). With 4 bases removed from V and 0 bases from J, the gap between germline ends came to 8 bases. The CDR3 sequence is 13 residues long. Germline V gene lookup returns CDR1 SGHDT and CDR2 YYEEEE. In nucleotides, the CDR3 is TGTGCCAGCAGCCAGGGTTTCTCCTACGAGCAGTACTTC. As protein: CASSQGFSYEQYF.

The gene calls are TRBV12-3 or TRBV12-4 and TRBJ2-5, with D possibly TRBD1 on 5 matching bases. Trimming shortened V by 7 bases and J by 1 base, and 13 bases separated the two germline ends. The CDR3 runs 14 residues. The CDR3 nucleotides are TGTGCCAGCACCAGACAGAATCCCCAAGAGACCCAGTACTTC. Translation gives CASTRQNPQETQYF.

This clonotype was seen only a few times. The chain couples TRBV5-1 to TRBJ2-5; no firm D call. The germline V gene has CDR1 SGHRS and CDR2 YFSETQ. V was cut by 3 bases and J by 4 bases, with 10 bases left in between. The CDR3 loop spans 13 amino acids. The CDR3 spells CASSSPPSETQYF. Here the CDR3 DNA reads TGCGCCAGCAGCTCCCCCCCCTCAGAGACCCAGTACTTC.

This clonotype was seen only a few times. The chain uses TRBV9 and TRBJ2-1; D is uncertain. V lost 4 bases and J lost 9, with 17 bases in between. CDR1 is SGDLS, CDR2 YYNGEE, per germline. The length of the CDR3 is 14 residues. The CDR3 region is CASSPSVPRSEQFF. For the CDR3, the DNA is TGTGCCAGCAGCCCCTCTGTCCCGCGTAGTGAGCAGTTCTTC.

The chain is built from TRBV6-1 and TRBJ2-7; TRBD2 matches at 10 bases. Per the germline V gene, CDR1 is MNHNS and CDR2 is SASEGT. This CDR3 region has 14 residues. V lost 2 bases to trimming and J lost 6 bases; unmatched junction nucleotides: 4. The CDR3 DNA is TGTGCCAGCAGTGAACTAGCGGGAGTCTCCGAGCAGTACTTC. This encodes CASSELAGVSEQYF.

The J gene is TRBJ2-2, the V gene TRBV7-6; D is unclear. The germline gives CDR1 SGHVS, CDR2 FNYEAQ. This CDR3 has 14 residues. Trimming cost V 3 bases and J 6 bases, with 11 bases left between them. The CDR3 sequence is CASSLGPSAGELFF. The CDR3, as DNA: TGTGCCAGCAGCTTGGGCCCCTCAGCCGGGGAGCTGTTTTTT.

The CDR3 region is CSAGFYISPLAIYGYTF. CDR3 nucleotide sequence: TGCAGTGCTGGCTTCTACATCTCCCCGCTGGCGATCTATGGCTACACCTTC. This chain links TRBV20-1 with TRBJ1-2; the D is unclear. Between the trimmed V and J ends, which lost 5 bases and 4 bases, there was a span of 26 bases. CDR1 is DFQATT and CDR2 is SNEGSKA in the germline V gene (reference sequence). The CDR3 runs 17 residues.

The chain uses TRBV10-3 and TRBJ2-2; D is possibly TRBD1 (6 bases). V was trimmed by 5 bases and J by 5 bases, leaving 12 bases between them. CDR1 is ENHRY, CDR2 SYGVKD, per germline. This CDR3 spans 14 amino acids. CDR3 DNA: TGTGCCATCAGTACCGCCGACAGGACCGGGGAGCTGTTTTTT. Translated: CAISTADRTGELFF.